A selection of T cell receptor beta chains follows, all from one sample in a study of cytomegalovirus exposure and HLA in healthy donors. Some clones are missing from TCRdb's copy, which holds only in-frame ones; the method was immunoSEQ multiplex PCR. The sample lists 130,000 or so clones, 76% occurring once. Source material: PBMCs. These receptors all come from a man aged 35-49 years in good health and CMV-seronegative. Each CDR3 is given with its conserved first and last residue. D genes are given only for firm matches. Some rows mark clone size as missing; the rest say once, few, many or name a class of expanded clone.

d_call | cdr3_length | j_call | clone_size | v_call | cdr3_nt | cdr3_aa
NA | 14 | TRBJ2-7 | NA | TRBV4-2 | TGTGCCAGCAGCCCGGCAGACAGCTCCTACGAGCAGTACTTC | CASSPADSSYEQYF
TRBD2 | 16 | TRBJ2-5 | NA | TRBV7-9 | TGTGCCAGCAGCTTAGGTGGGACTACAGACCAAGAGACCCAGTACTTC | CASSLGGTTDQETQYF
TRBD1 | 14 | TRBJ1-1 | NA | TRBV25-1 | TGTGCCAGCAGTGAACAACCGGGACAGGGTGAAGCTTTCTTT | CASSEQPGQGEAFF
TRBD2 | 13 | TRBJ2-7 | NA | TRBV28 | TGTGCCAGCAGTTTGGCGGGGGGCTACGAGCAGTACTTC | CASSLAGGYEQYF
TRBD2 | 16 | TRBJ2-7 | NA | TRBV4-2 | TGTGCCAGCAGCCAGACCATGGGGGGGGACTCCTACGAGCAGTACTTC | CASSQTMGGDSYEQYF
TRBD2 | 12 | TRBJ2-5 | NA | TRBV6-5 | TGTGCCAGCAGACGGGGGGGGGAGACCCAGTACTTC | CASRRGGETQYF
TRBD1 | 14 | TRBJ2-5 | once | TRBV9 | TGTGCCAGCAGCCCCCGACAGGGGCGAGAGACCCAGTACTTC | CASSPRQGRETQYF
NA | 18 | TRBJ2-6 | NA | TRBV5-4 | TGTGCCAGCAGCTTGGGGGGCAGGGATTACTCTGGGGCCAACGGCCTGACTTTC | CASSLGGRDYSGANGLTF
NA | 14 | TRBJ2-5 | NA | TRBV6-6 | TGTGCCAGCAGTTACACCCAGGGGCGGGAGACCCAGTACTTC | CASSYTQGRETQYF
NA | 15 | TRBJ1-5 | NA | TRBV10-3 | TGTGCCATCAGTGATACAGGGATTAGCAATCAGCCCCAGCATTTT | CAISDTGISNQPQHF
TRBD2 | 11 | TRBJ2-5 | NA | TRBV6-5 | TGTGCCAGTAGCGGGAGCGGGACCCAGTACTTC | CASSGSGTQYF
TRBD1 | 18 | TRBJ2-5 | NA | TRBV5-1 | TGCGCCAGCAGCTGGACAGGGATTGACTCGGACTTCCAAGAGACCCAGTACTTC | CASSWTGIDSDFQETQYF
TRBD1 | 15 | TRBJ2-1 | NA | TRBV2 | TGTGCCAGCAGTGTGCAGGACAGGGGATATAGTGAGCAGTTCTTC | CASSVQDRGYSEQFF
NA | 14 | TRBJ1-2 | few | TRBV5-8 | TGTGCCAGCAGCTTCGACCCAGGGATCTATGGCTACACCTTC | CASSFDPGIYGYTF
TRBD2 | 17 | TRBJ2-3 | NA | TRBV7-2 | TGTGCCAGCAGCTCCGTTGGGGGGGGGATTGGCACAGATACGCAGTATTTT | CASSSVGGGIGTDTQYF
NA | 14 | TRBJ1-5 | few | TRBV10-3 | TGTGCCATCGGTACAGGAGATAGCAATCAGCCCCAGCATTTT | CAIGTGDSNQPQHF
NA | 15 | TRBJ1-3 | NA | TRBV7-9 | TGTTCCAGCAGCTTAACCCAGGGCGATGGAAACACCATATATTTT | CSSSLTQGDGNTIYF
TRBD1 | 15 | TRBJ1-4 | NA | TRBV6-1 | TGTGCCAGCAGCGCTAACAGGGGTGATATCGAAAAACTGTTTTTT | CASSANRGDIEKLFF
TRBD2 | 14 | TRBJ2-7 | NA | TRBV4-1 | TGCGCCAGCAGCCATGCAGCGGGAGGTTACGAGCAGTACTTC | CASSHAAGGYEQYF
NA | 14 | TRBJ2-1 | NA | TRBV19 | TGTGCCAGTAGTGTGCAAACCTCGAGCAATGAGCAGTTCTTC | CASSVQTSSNEQFF
TRBD1 | 19 | TRBJ1-1 | NA | TRBV7-8 | TGTGCCAGCAGCTTAGTGGGGCCGGGACAGGGTTGGATGAACACTGAAGCTTTCTTT | CASSLVGPGQGWMNTEAFF